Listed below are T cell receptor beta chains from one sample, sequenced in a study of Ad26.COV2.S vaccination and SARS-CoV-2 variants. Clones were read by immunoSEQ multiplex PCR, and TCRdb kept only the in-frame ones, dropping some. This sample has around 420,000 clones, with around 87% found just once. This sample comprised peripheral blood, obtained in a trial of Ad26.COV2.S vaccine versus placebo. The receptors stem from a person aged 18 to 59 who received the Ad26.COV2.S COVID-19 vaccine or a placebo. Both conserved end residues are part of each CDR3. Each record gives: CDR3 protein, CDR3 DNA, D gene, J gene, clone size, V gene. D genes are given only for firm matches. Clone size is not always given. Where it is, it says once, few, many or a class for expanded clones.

CDR3: CASSVATTPFYEQYF
DNA: TGTGCCAGCAGCGTAGCGACAACTCCTTTCTACGAGCAGTACTTC
D: NA
J: TRBJ2-7
size: NA
V: TRBV9

CDR3: CALQRTGSSGNTIYF
DNA: TGTGCCCTACAAAGGACAGGGAGCTCTGGAAACACCATATATTTT
D: TRBD1
J: TRBJ1-3
size: once
V: TRBV7-9

CDR3: CASSSPSPRMGNQPQHF
DNA: TGTGCCAGCAGTTCCCCATCCCCACGGATGGGCAATCAGCCCCAGCATTTT
D: NA
J: TRBJ1-5
size: once
V: TRBV6-2/TRBV6-3

CDR3: CASSPNKGGKGETQYF
DNA: TGTGCCAGTAGTCCCAACAAGGGGGGTAAGGGGGAGACCCAGTACTTC
D: NA
J: TRBJ2-5
size: NA
V: TRBV19

CDR3: CASSRGTYMGDTQYF
DNA: TGTGCCAGCAGCCGAGGGACTTACATGGGAGATACGCAGTATTTT
D: NA
J: TRBJ2-3
size: NA
V: TRBV3-1/TRBV3-2

CDR3: CASRSALAGGSNEQFF
DNA: TGCGCCAGCAGATCCGCACTAGCGGGGGGCTCGAATGAGCAGTTCTTC
D: TRBD2
J: TRBJ2-1
size: NA
V: TRBV5-1

CDR3: CASSQSGGAGEQYF
DNA: TGTGCCAGCAGCCAGTCCGGGGGGGCCGGGGAGCAGTACTTC
D: TRBD2
J: TRBJ2-7
size: NA
V: TRBV7-2

CDR3: CASSQEVGVQETQYF
DNA: TGTGCCAGCAGCCAAGAGGTGGGGGTACAAGAGACCCAGTACTTC
D: NA
J: TRBJ2-5
size: NA
V: TRBV3-1/TRBV3-2

CDR3: CASSLLAGIQETQYF
DNA: TGTGCCAGTAGTCTTCTAGCGGGTATACAAGAGACCCAGTACTTC
D: TRBD2
J: TRBJ2-5
size: once
V: TRBV19

CDR3: CASSKTRGVAGTDEQFF
DNA: TGTGCCAGCAGCAAGACCAGAGGGGTAGCGGGGACTGATGAGCAGTTCTTC
D: TRBD2
J: TRBJ2-1
size: NA
V: TRBV9

CDR3: CASSYPVYSGANVLTF
DNA: TGTGCCAGCAGTTACCCGGTGTACTCTGGGGCCAACGTCCTGACTTTC
D: NA
J: TRBJ2-6
size: NA
V: TRBV6-2/TRBV6-3

CDR3: CSARGSYEQYF
DNA: TGCAGTGCTAGGGGATCCTACGAGCAGTACTTC
D: NA
J: TRBJ2-7
size: NA
V: TRBV20-1

CDR3: CASSLAPPSNTGELFF
DNA: TGTGCCAGCAGCTTAGCCCCCCCATCGAACACCGGGGAGCTGTTTTTT
D: NA
J: TRBJ2-2
size: NA
V: TRBV7-2

CDR3: CASSRGPLALDTQYF
DNA: TGTGCCAGCTCTAGGGGGCCACTGGCCTTAGATACGCAGTATTTT
D: TRBD1
J: TRBJ2-3
size: once
V: TRBV5-6

CDR3: CASSLTGDPYGSPLHF
DNA: TGTGCCAGCAGTCTCACAGGGGACCCCTATGGGTCACCCCTCCACTTT
D: TRBD1
J: TRBJ1-6
size: few
V: TRBV25-1

CDR3: CASSPTNQPQHF
DNA: TGTGCCAGTAGCCCCACGAATCAGCCCCAGCATTTT
D: NA
J: TRBJ1-5
size: NA
V: TRBV19

CDR3: CASSLAGGSVGYF
DNA: TGCGCCAGCAGCTTGGCCGGTGGGTCCGTGGGGTACTTC
D: NA
J: TRBJ2-7
size: NA
V: TRBV5-1

CDR3: CASKARNTEAFF
DNA: TGTGCCAGCAAGGCCAGGAACACTGAAGCTTTCTTT
D: NA
J: TRBJ1-1
size: NA
V: TRBV7-9

CDR3: CASSQDGLGLNIQYF
DNA: TGTGCCAGCAGCCAAGATGGACTTGGGTTAAACATTCAGTACTTC
D: NA
J: TRBJ2-4
size: NA
V: TRBV3-1/TRBV3-2

CDR3: CASSTGSGTEAFF
DNA: TGTGCCAGCAGCACAGGGAGTGGGACTGAAGCTTTCTTT
D: NA
J: TRBJ1-1
size: NA
V: TRBV7-3

CDR3: CASSDQEVNYGYTF
DNA: TGTGCCAGCAGTGACCAGGAAGTGAACTATGGCTACACCTTC
D: NA
J: TRBJ1-2
size: few
V: TRBV6-1

CDR3: CASSYRENYNSPLHF
DNA: TGTGCCAGCAGTTACAGGGAGAACTATAATTCACCCCTCCACTTT
D: NA
J: TRBJ1-6
size: NA
V: TRBV6-6

CDR3: CASSLAAGGPGELFF
DNA: TGTGCCAGCAGTTTAGCAGCGGGGGGGCCCGGGGAGCTGTTTTTT
D: TRBD2
J: TRBJ2-2
size: NA
V: TRBV27

CDR3: CASEPPLPHTDRAPGF
DNA: TGTGCCAGCGAGCCCCCACTCCCCCATACCGACAGGGCGCCGGGGTTC
D: TRBD1
J: TRBJ2-7
size: NA
V: TRBV27

CDR3: CASRRTGTNYGYTF
DNA: TGTGCCAGCAGGCGTACAGGAACTAACTATGGCTACACCTTC
D: NA
J: TRBJ1-2
size: NA
V: TRBV7-9

CDR3: CASSFLSIGYTF
DNA: TGTGCCAGCAGTTTTCTGAGCATTGGCTACACCTTC
D: NA
J: TRBJ1-2
size: NA
V: TRBV28

CDR3: CASSPGGGNTIYF
DNA: TGTGCCAGTTCCCCGGGCGGAGGAAACACCATATATTTT
D: NA
J: TRBJ1-3
size: once
V: TRBV19

CDR3: CASGAIDGYTF
DNA: TGTGCCAGCGGGGCGATTGATGGCTACACCTTC
D: NA
J: TRBJ1-2
size: NA
V: TRBV6-5

CDR3: CASSVLPDTDTQYF
DNA: TGTGCCAGCAGCGTATTACCAGACACAGATACGCAGTATTTT
D: NA
J: TRBJ2-3
size: NA
V: TRBV9

CDR3: CASSGLYGTSSTDTQYF
DNA: TGTGCCAGCAGCGGCCTTTATGGTACTTCTAGCACAGATACGCAGTATTTT
D: NA
J: TRBJ2-3
size: once
V: TRBV7-2

CDR3: CASSEWGNTIYF
DNA: TGTGCCAGCAGTGAATGGGGAAACACCATATATTTT
D: NA
J: TRBJ1-3
size: NA
V: TRBV25-1

CDR3: CASSRTGVLSGANVLTF
DNA: TGTGCCAGCTCACGAACCGGGGTACTCTCTGGGGCCAACGTCCTGACTTTC
D: NA
J: TRBJ2-6
size: once
V: TRBV18

CDR3: CAWSVQGYEQYF
DNA: TGTGCCTGGAGTGTACAGGGTTACGAGCAGTACTTC
D: NA
J: TRBJ2-7
size: NA
V: TRBV30

CDR3: CASSQTGTSNTEAFF
DNA: TGCGCCAGCAGCCAGACCGGGACTTCCAACACTGAAGCTTTCTTT
D: NA
J: TRBJ1-1
size: NA
V: TRBV4-1

CDR3: CASKVPNTEAFF
DNA: TGTGCCAGTAAGGTCCCGAACACTGAAGCTTTCTTT
D: NA
J: TRBJ1-1
size: NA
V: TRBV19

CDR3: CASSLDTFTIYF
DNA: TGTGCCAGCAGTCTCGACACCTTCACCATATATTTT
D: NA
J: TRBJ1-3
size: NA
V: TRBV28

CDR3: CASSSSLEIWETQYF
DNA: TGTGCCAGCAGCTCGAGCCTTGAGATTTGGGAGACCCAGTACTTC
D: NA
J: TRBJ2-5
size: NA
V: TRBV7-9

CDR3: CASSGLAGGSDTQYF
DNA: TGTGCCAGCAGTGGACTAGCGGGGGGATCGGATACGCAGTATTTT
D: TRBD2
J: TRBJ2-3
size: NA
V: TRBV2

CDR3: CASSLYPPGQVTADEQFF
DNA: TGCGCCAGCAGTCTTTACCCACCGGGACAAGTTACGGCGGATGAGCAGTTCTTC
D: NA
J: TRBJ2-1
size: NA
V: TRBV10-1

CDR3: CAWSAGLNSPLHF
DNA: TGTGCCTGGAGTGCGGGTCTAAATTCACCCCTCCACTTT
D: NA
J: TRBJ1-6
size: NA
V: TRBV30

CDR3: CASSAAGDSPLHF
DNA: TGTGCCAGTAGCGCCGCAGGGGATTCACCCCTCCACTTT
D: NA
J: TRBJ1-6
size: NA
V: TRBV19

CDR3: CASKIQGINYGYTF
DNA: TGTGCCAGCAAAATACAGGGTATAAACTATGGCTACACCTTC
D: NA
J: TRBJ1-2
size: NA
V: TRBV6-5

CDR3: CASSFGASGTQHF
DNA: TGTGCCAGCAGTTTTGGGGCTAGTGGGACCCAGCATTTT
D: NA
J: TRBJ1-5
size: NA
V: TRBV12-3/TRBV12-4

CDR3: CASSLGGAAADTQYF
DNA: TGTGCCAGCAGCTTGGGAGGGGCAGCGGCAGATACGCAGTATTTT
D: NA
J: TRBJ2-3
size: NA
V: TRBV5-6

CDR3: CAIRGQNYEQYF
DNA: TGTGCCATCAGAGGACAAAACTACGAGCAGTACTTC
D: NA
J: TRBJ2-7
size: once
V: TRBV10-3

CDR3: CASSYVGGSNQPQHF
DNA: TGTGCCAGCAGTTACGTAGGGGGGAGCAATCAGCCCCAGCATTTT
D: NA
J: TRBJ1-5
size: NA
V: TRBV6-2/TRBV6-3

CDR3: CASSPPNRAKETQYF
DNA: TGTGCCAGCTCACCACCTAATCGGGCTAAAGAGACCCAGTACTTC
D: NA
J: TRBJ2-5
size: NA
V: TRBV18

CDR3: CASSPTLQGNTDTQYF
DNA: TGTGCCAGCTCACCAACCTTGCAGGGGAACACAGATACGCAGTATTTT
D: NA
J: TRBJ2-3
size: NA
V: TRBV18

CDR3: CASSIAVGSNQPQHF
DNA: TGTGCCAGTAGTATAGCGGTTGGGAGCAATCAGCCCCAGCATTTT
D: NA
J: TRBJ1-5
size: NA
V: TRBV19

CDR3: CASSEGHEQYF
DNA: TGTGCCAGCAGTGAAGGCCACGAGCAGTACTTC
D: NA
J: TRBJ2-7
size: NA
V: TRBV2

CDR3: CASSPAGGLAGNQPQHF
DNA: TGTGCCAGCAGCCCCGCGGGGGGATTGGCTGGCAATCAGCCCCAGCATTTT
D: NA
J: TRBJ1-5
size: NA
V: TRBV7-8

CDR3: CASSPRQGGGELFF
DNA: TGTGCCAGCAGCCCCCGACAGGGTGGCGGGGAGCTGTTTTTT
D: TRBD1
J: TRBJ2-2
size: NA
V: TRBV9

CDR3: CASSATRGEQETQYF
DNA: TGTGCCAGCAGTGCCACCCGGGGGGAGCAAGAGACCCAGTACTTC
D: TRBD2
J: TRBJ2-5
size: NA
V: TRBV6-2/TRBV6-3

CDR3: CASSAGTAGTDTQYF
DNA: TGTGCCAGCAGTGCCGGCACGGCCGGCACAGATACGCAGTATTTT
D: NA
J: TRBJ2-3
size: once
V: TRBV2

CDR3: CASSQDITTGTIMLFF
DNA: TGCGCCAGCAGCCAAGACATTACGACAGGGACGATAATGTTGTTCTTC
D: TRBD1
J: TRBJ2-1
size: once
V: TRBV4-1

CDR3: CASSLLTGEDGYTF
DNA: TGTGCCAGCAGTTTACTGACAGGGGAGGATGGCTACACCTTC
D: TRBD1
J: TRBJ1-2
size: NA
V: TRBV27

CDR3: CASSYGANEQYF
DNA: TGTGCCAGCAGTTACGGGGCGAACGAGCAGTACTTC
D: NA
J: TRBJ2-7
size: many
V: TRBV6-5

CDR3: CASSQDEGANSPLHF
DNA: TGCGCCAGCAGCCAAGACGAGGGAGCTAATTCACCCCTCCACTTT
D: NA
J: TRBJ1-6
size: NA
V: TRBV4-3